Presented here are 6 T cell receptor beta chains from one specimen sequenced in a study of blood T cell repertoires in COVID-19. The table came from immunoSEQ multiplex PCR; TCRdb's copy has only in-frame clones and leaves some out. The table records a few hundred thousand clones, roughly 90% of them present only once. Sequences were obtained from peripheral blood. The receptor set was obtained from a woman between 25 and 40 years old with COVID-19, enrolled during active disease.

The chain joins TRBV3-1 (or the pseudogene TRBV3-2) to TRBJ2-5; D remains unclear. This CDR3 region has 12 residues. V gave up 7 bases and J gave up 1 base, with 7 bases separating them. Germline CDR1 reads LGHDT; CDR2 reads YNNKEL (reference sequence). DNA of the CDR3: TGTGCCAGCAAACGGGTCCAAGAGACCCAGTACTTC. It encodes CASKRVQETQYF.

The rearrangement uses TRBV6-5 and TRBJ1-4, with TRBD1 as a possible D gene (6 bases). V lost 6 bases, J lost 0 bases, and 8 bases lay in between. The CDR3 spans 14 residues. Per the germline V gene, CDR1 is MNHEY and CDR2 is SVGAGI. This CDR3 reads CASRDRSTNEKLFF. The CDR3 region has the DNA TGTGCCAGCAGGGACAGATCAACTAATGAAAAACTGTTTTTT.

The chain couples TRBV9 to TRBJ2-2; D is perhaps TRBD2 (6 bases). V lost 2 bases, J lost 4 bases, and 12 bases lay in between. Germline CDR1 SGDLS, CDR2 YYNGEE. The CDR3 sequence is 15 residues long. The CDR3 protein is CASSVLADSTGELFF. The DNA for the CDR3 is TGTGCCAGCAGCGTTTTAGCGGACTCCACCGGGGAGCTGTTTTTT.

J is TRBJ2-3 and V is TRBV5-1, with 9 bases matching TRBD1. Per the germline V gene, CDR1 is SGHRS and CDR2 is YFSETQ. J gave up 3 bases and V 0 bases, and 2 bases lay outside the gene matches. The CDR3 is made up of 15 amino acids. The CDR3 loop is CASSLVGQGTDTQYF. The CDR3 nucleotides read TGCGCCAGCAGCTTGGTGGGACAGGGTACAGATACGCAGTATTTT.

The chain couples TRBV18 to TRBJ1-5; D is perhaps TRBD1 (6 bases). From germline, CDR1 is KGHSH and CDR2 LQKENI. Trimming cost V 6 bases and J 3 bases, with 15 bases left between them. The CDR3 extends over 15 amino acids. CDR3: CASSRGRVNNQPQHF. CDR3 nucleotides: TGTGCCAGCTCGCGGGGGCGGGTCAACAATCAGCCCCAGCATTTT.

The chain is built from TRBV9 and TRBJ2-1; 8 bases are shared with TRBD2. The V gene end was trimmed by 0 bases and the J gene end by 8 bases; junction bases not matched to a gene: 10. Germline values: CDR1 SGDLS, CDR2 YYNGEE. The CDR3 spans 16 residues. The CDR3 nucleotides are TGTGCCAGCAGCGTAGTTCTTGCGGGAGGAGTCCATGAGCAGTTCTTC. Protein sequence: CASSVVLAGGVHEQFF.